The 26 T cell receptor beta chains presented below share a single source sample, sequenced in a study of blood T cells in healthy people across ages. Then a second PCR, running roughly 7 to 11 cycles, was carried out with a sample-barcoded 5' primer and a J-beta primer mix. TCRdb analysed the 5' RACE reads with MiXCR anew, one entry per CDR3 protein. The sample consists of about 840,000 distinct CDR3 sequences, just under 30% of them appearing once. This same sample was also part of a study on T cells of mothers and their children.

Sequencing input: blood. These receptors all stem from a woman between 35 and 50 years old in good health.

The CDR3 loop reads CASRRRGRAGTEAFF. In DNA, the CDR3 is TGTGCCAGCAGAAGAAGGGGCCGGGCGGGCACTGAAGCTTTCTTT. This chain connects TRBV28 to TRBJ1-1, with D tentatively TRBD1 (5 bases). Trimming took off 6 bases at V and 4 bases at J, with 18 bases between the two ends. Germline V gene sequence: CDR1 MDHEN, CDR2 SYDVKM. The CDR3 length is 15 residues.

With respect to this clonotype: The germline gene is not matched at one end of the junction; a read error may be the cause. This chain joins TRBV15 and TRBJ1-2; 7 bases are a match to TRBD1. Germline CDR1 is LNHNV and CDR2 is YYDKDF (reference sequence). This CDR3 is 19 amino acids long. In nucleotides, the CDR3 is TGTGTCACCAGCAGAGATGGCGGGGACAGCCGGAAATTTAACTATGGCTACACCTTC. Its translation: CVTSRDGGDSRKFNYGYTF.

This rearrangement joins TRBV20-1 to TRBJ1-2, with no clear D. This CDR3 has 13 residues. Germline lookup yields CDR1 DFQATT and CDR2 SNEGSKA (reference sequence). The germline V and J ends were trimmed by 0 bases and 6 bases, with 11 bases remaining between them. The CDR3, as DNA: TGCAGTGCTAGAGATAGCCCCGGGGATGGCTACACCTTC. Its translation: CSARDSPGDGYTF.

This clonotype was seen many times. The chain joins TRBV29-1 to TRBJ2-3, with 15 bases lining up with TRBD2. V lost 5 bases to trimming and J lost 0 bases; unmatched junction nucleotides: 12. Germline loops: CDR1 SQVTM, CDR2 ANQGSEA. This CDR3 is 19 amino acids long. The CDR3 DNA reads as TGCAGCGTTCGCAGATGGGGGACTAGCGGGGGGCGAAGCACAGATACGCAGTATTTT. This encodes CSVRRWGTSGGRSTDTQYF.

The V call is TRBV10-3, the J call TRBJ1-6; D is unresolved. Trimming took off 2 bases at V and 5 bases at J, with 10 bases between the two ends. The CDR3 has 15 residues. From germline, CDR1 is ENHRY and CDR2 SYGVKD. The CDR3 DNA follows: TGTGCCATCAGTGAGCCCGCGACCCATAATTCACCCCTCCACTTT. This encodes CAISEPATHNSPLHF.

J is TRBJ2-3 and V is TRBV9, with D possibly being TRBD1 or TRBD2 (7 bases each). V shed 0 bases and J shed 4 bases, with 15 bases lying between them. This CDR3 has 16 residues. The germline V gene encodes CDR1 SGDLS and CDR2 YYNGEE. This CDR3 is CASSVVRQGGADTQYF. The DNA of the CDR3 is TGTGCCAGCAGCGTAGTACGACAGGGAGGGGCAGATACGCAGTATTTT. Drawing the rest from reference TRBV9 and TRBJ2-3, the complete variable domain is DSGVTQTPKHLITATGQRVTLRCSPRSGDLSVYWYQQSLDQGLQFLIQYYNGEERAKGNILERFSAQQFPDLHSELNLSSLELGDSALYFCASSVVRQGGADTQYFGPGTRLTVL.

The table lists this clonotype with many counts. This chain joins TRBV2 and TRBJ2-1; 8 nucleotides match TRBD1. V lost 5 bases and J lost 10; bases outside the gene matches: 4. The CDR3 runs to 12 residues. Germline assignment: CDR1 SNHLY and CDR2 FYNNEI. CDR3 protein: CASSPWTGEQFF. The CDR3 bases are TGTGCCAGCAGTCCGTGGACAGGGGAGCAGTTCTTC.

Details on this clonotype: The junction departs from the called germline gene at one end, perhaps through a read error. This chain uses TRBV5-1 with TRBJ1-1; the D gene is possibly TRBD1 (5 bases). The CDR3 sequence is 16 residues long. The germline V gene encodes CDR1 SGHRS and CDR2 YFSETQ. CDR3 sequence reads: CTSSLEIGRGYTEAFF. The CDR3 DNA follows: TGCACCAGCAGCTTGGAAATAGGTCGGGGGTACACTGAAGCTTTCTTT.

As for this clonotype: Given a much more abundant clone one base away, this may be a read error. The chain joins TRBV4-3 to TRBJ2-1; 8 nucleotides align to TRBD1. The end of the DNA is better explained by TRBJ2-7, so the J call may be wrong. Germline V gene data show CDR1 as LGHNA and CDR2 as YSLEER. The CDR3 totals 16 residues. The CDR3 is CASSQDPRTGYNEQYF. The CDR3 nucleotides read TGCGCCAGCAGTCAAGACCCCCGGACAGGGTACAATGAGCAGTACTTC.

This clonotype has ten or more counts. DNA for the CDR3: TGCGCCAGCAGCCGCCGGGACAGCTTCTTCTACGAGCAGTACTTC. It translates to CASSRRDSFFYEQYF. The gene calls are TRBV5-1 and TRBJ2-7; 7 bases map to TRBD1. Germline V lookup: CDR1 SGHRS, CDR2 YFSETQ. The CDR3 consists of 15 residues. V trimming: 4 bases; J trimming: 3 bases; junction bases outside the gene matches: 10.

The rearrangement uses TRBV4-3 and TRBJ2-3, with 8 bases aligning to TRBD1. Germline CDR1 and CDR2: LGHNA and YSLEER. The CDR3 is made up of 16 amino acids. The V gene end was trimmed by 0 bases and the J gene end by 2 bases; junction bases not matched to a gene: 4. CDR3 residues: CASSQDDRGVTDTQYF. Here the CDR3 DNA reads TGCGCCAGCAGCCAAGATGACAGGGGTGTCACAGATACGCAGTATTTT.

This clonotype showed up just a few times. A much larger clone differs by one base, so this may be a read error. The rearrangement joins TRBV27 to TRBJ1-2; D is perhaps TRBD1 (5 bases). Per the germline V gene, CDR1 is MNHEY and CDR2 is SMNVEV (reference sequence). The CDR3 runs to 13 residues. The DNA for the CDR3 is TGTGCCAGCAGACATGGGGAAGGGGATGGCCACACCTTC. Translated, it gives CASRHGEGDGHTF.

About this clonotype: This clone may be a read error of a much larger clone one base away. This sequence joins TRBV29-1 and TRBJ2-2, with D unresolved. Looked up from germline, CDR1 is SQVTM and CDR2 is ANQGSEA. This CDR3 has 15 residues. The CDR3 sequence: CSVKDRRASTGELFF. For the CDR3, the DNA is TGCAGCGTTAAAGATCGCCGGGCCAGCACCGGGGAGCTGTTTTTT.

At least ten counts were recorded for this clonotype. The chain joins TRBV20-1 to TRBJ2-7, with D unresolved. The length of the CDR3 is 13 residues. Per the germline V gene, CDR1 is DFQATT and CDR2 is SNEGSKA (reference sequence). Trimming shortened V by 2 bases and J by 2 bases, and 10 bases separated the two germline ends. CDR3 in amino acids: CSARPSETYEQYF. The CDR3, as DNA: TGCAGTGCTAGACCCAGCGAGACCTACGAGCAGTACTTC.

The CDR3 protein is CASSRGEGRYGNTIYF. The DNA of the CDR3 is TGTGCCAGCAGCCGGGGAGAGGGAAGGTACGGAAACACCATATATTTT. The rearrangement joins TRBV5-6 to TRBJ1-3; the D is unclear. V lost 4 bases to trimming and J lost 4 bases, with 18 bases between them. CDR3 length equals 16 residues. Per germline, CDR1 SGHDT and CDR2 YYEEEE.

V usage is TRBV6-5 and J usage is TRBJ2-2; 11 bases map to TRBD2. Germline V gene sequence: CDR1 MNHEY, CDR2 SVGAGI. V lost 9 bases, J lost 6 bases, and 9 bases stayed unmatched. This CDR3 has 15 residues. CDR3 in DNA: TGTGCCAGTCAAATAGCGGGGGGGCCCTCCGGGGAGCTGTTTTTT. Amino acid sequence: CASQIAGGPSGELFF.

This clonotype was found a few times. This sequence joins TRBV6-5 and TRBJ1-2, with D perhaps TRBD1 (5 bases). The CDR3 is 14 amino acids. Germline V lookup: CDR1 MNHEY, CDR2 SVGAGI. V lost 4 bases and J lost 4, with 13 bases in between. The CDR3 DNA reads TGTGCCAGCAGTTTCAGGGAGGGGAGCTATGGCTACACCTTC. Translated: CASSFREGSYGYTF.

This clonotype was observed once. CDR3 loop: CASPGNNEQYF. In nucleotides, the CDR3 is TGTGCCAGCCCAGGTAACAATGAGCAGTACTTC. The chain carries TRBV27 and TRBJ2-4, with D hard to call. Germline lookup yields CDR1 MNHEY and CDR2 SMNVEV (reference sequence). The V and J ends lost 8 bases and 13 bases respectively, with 15 bases between them. The CDR3 spans 11 residues.

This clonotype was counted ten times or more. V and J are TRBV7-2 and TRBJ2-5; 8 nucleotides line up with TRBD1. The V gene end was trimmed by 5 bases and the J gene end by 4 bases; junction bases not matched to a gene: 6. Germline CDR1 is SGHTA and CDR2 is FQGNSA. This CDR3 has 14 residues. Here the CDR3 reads CASSQDRAVETQYF. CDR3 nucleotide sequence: TGTGCCAGCAGCCAGGACAGGGCGGTAGAGACCCAGTACTTC.

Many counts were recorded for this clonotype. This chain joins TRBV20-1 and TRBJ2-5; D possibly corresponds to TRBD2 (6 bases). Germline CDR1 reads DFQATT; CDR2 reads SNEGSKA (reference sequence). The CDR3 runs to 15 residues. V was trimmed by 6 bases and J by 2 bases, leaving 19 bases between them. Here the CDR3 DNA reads TGCAGTGCGGGGCGTGGAGGGAGTAATCAAGAGACCCAGTACTTC. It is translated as CSAGRGGSNQETQYF.

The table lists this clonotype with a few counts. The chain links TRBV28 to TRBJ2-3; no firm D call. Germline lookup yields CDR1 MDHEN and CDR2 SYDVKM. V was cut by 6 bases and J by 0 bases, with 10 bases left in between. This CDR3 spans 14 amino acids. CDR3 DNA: TGTGCCAGCAGCCTTCCCCCTAGCACAGATACGCAGTATTTT. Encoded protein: CASSLPPSTDTQYF.

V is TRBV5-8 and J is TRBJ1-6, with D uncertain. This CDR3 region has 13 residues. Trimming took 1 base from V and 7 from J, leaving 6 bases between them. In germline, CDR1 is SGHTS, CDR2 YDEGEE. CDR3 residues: CASSLLANSPLHF. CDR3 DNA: TGTGCCAGCAGCTTGCTGGCAAATTCACCCCTCCACTTT. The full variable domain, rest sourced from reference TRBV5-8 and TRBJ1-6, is EAGVTQSPTHLIKTRGQQATLRCSPISGHTSVYWYQQALGLGLQFLLWYDEGEERNRGNFPPRFSGRQFPNYSSELNVNALELEDSALYLCASSLLANSPLHFGNGTRLTVT.

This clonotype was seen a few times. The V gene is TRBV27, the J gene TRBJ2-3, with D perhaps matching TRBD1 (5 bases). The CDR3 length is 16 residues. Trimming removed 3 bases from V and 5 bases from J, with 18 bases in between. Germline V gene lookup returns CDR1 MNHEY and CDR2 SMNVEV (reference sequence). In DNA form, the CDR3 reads TGTGCCAGCAGTTTTTTATTCAGGCAGGGTGGAGATACGCAGTATTTT. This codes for CASSFLFRQGGDTQYF.

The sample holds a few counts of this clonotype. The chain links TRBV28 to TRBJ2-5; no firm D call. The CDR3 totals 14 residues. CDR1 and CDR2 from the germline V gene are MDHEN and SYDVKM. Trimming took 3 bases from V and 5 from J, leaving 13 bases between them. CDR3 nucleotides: TGTGCCAGCAGTTTCCGGAAACCCGGGGAGACCCAGTACTTC. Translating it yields CASSFRKPGETQYF.

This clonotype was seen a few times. Here the CDR3 reads CASSPVNREDTQYF. In DNA, the CDR3 is TGTGCCAGCAGCCCTGTCAACAGGGAAGATACGCAGTATTTT. The chain links TRBV7-9 to TRBJ2-3; D perhaps matches TRBD1 (6 bases). CDR1 is SEHNR and CDR2 is FQNEAQ in the germline V gene (reference sequence). This CDR3 has 14 residues. The V gene lost 5 bases and the J gene lost 5 bases, with 14 bases spanning the gap. Full variable domain (missing parts from reference TRBV7-9 and TRBJ2-3): DTGVSQNPRHKITKRGQNVTFRCDPISEHNRLYWYRQTLGQGPEFLTYFQNEAQLEKSRLLSDRFSAERPKGSFSTLEIQRTEQGDSAMYLCASSPVNREDTQYFGPGTRLTVL.

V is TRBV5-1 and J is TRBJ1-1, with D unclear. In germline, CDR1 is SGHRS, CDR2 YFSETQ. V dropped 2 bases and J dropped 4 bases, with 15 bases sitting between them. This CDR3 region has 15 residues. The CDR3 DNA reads TGCGCCAGCAGCTTTTTGGAGACCTCGGCCACTGAAGCTTTCTTT. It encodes CASSFLETSATEAFF.